One and the same sample provided the 26 T cell receptor beta chains below, sequenced in a study of T cell repertoires in cytomegalovirus infection. Each CDR3 protein is one row after TCRdb ran MiXCR on the reads. The sample records approximately 750,000 distinct CDR3 sequences, about a third being singletons. The source material was PBMCs. The receptors here all came from a human donor in good health (CMV status not recorded). Some clones in this sample may be carry-over from other donors' samples.

The chain employs TRBV6-5 and TRBJ2-5; 12 nucleotides line up with TRBD2. The V segment lost 0 bases and the J segment 5 bases; nucleotides outside the gene matches: 4. Germline CDR1 and CDR2: MNHEY and SVGAGI. This CDR3 has 16 residues. CDR3 protein: CASSYSTSGSAETQYF. DNA for the CDR3: TGTGCCAGCAGTTACTCGACTAGCGGGAGTGCTGAGACCCAGTACTTC.

CDR3 sequence reads: CSARDPTTDTQYF. The CDR3 bases are TGCAGTGCTAGAGATCCGACGACAGATACGCAGTATTTT. The rearrangement links TRBV20-1 to TRBJ2-3; no definite D call. With 0 bases removed from V and 3 bases from J, the gap between germline ends came to 7 bases. Germline loops: CDR1 DFQATT, CDR2 SNEGSKA (reference sequence). The CDR3 sequence is 13 residues long.

The chain recombines TRBV28 with TRBJ2-7; TRBD2 is a possible D gene (5 bases). Germline V CDR1 and CDR2: MDHEN, SYDVKM. This CDR3 spans 10 amino acids. V was trimmed by 8 bases and J by 7 bases, leaving 9 bases between them. The CDR3 loop is CASGGPEQYF. The CDR3 DNA is TGTGCCAGCGGAGGCCCTGAGCAGTACTTC.

This clonotype showed up many times. V and J are TRBV12-3 or TRBV12-4 and TRBJ1-1, with a possible D match to TRBD1 (5 bases). The CDR3 runs to 13 residues. Trimming cost V 3 bases and J 6 bases, with 11 bases left between them. The CDR3 sequence is CASSLAGIAEAFF. The CDR3 coding sequence is TGTGCCAGCAGTTTGGCAGGGATCGCTGAAGCTTTCTTT.

In its sample, this clonotype was seen a few times. The rearrangement links TRBV29-1 to TRBJ1-6; D perhaps matches TRBD1 (5 bases). With 4 bases removed from V and 2 bases from J, the gap between germline ends came to 9 bases. This CDR3 region has 14 residues. The germline V gene encodes CDR1 SQVTM and CDR2 ANQGSEA. The CDR3 loop is CSVALGAYNSPLHF. The DNA for the CDR3 is TGCAGCGTTGCGCTAGGGGCCTATAATTCACCCCTCCACTTT.

This clonotype was detected many times. This chain uses TRBV7-2 with TRBJ1-5; tentatively, D is TRBD1 (6 bases). Per the germline V gene, CDR1 is SGHTA and CDR2 is FQGNSA. Trimming left V 4 bases short and J 1 base short, with 17 bases between. This CDR3 is 17 amino acids long. The CDR3 region has the DNA TGTGCCAGCAGCTCGCACCGGGGGGCCGGAAGCAATCAGCCCCAGCATTTT. Amino acid sequence: CASSSHRGAGSNQPQHF.

This clonotype has a count of ten or more. This chain uses TRBV7-2 with TRBJ2-7; 16 bases fit TRBD2. The CDR3 runs to 16 residues. The V and J ends lost 2 bases and 6 bases, in that order; junction bases with no gene match: 4. The germline V gene has CDR1 SGHTA and CDR2 FQGNSA. DNA for the CDR3: TGTGCCAGCAGCTTAACGGGACTAGCGGGGGGGCCCGAGCAGTACTTC. Protein: CASSLTGLAGGPEQYF.

The table lists this clonotype with a few counts. The V gene is TRBV4-1, the J gene TRBJ2-5; 12 bases are a match to TRBD2. CDR3 length: 18 residues. V lost 0 bases, J lost 4 bases, and 9 bases stayed unmatched. Germline loops: CDR1 MGHRA, CDR2 YSYEKL. CDR3 residues: CASSQDEALAGGRETQYF. CDR3 nucleotide sequence: TGCGCCAGCAGCCAAGATGAGGCACTAGCGGGAGGAAGAGAGACCCAGTACTTC.

The V and J genes are TRBV7-3 and TRBJ1-1; D perhaps matches TRBD1 (5 bases). Germline V lookup: CDR1 SGHTA, CDR2 FQGTGA. The CDR3 totals 13 residues. V lost 7 bases and J lost 1, with 10 bases in between. CDR3 protein: CASNQGSNTEAFF. DNA of the CDR3: TGTGCCAGCAACCAGGGATCGAACACTGAAGCTTTCTTT.

This clonotype was observed many times. The J gene is TRBJ1-1, the V gene TRBV7-2; 8 bases line up with TRBD1. The V segment lost 4 bases and the J segment 4 bases; nucleotides outside the gene matches: 5. Germline values: CDR1 SGHTA, CDR2 FQGNSA. The CDR3 sequence is 14 residues long. CDR3 protein: CASSSPQGATEAFF. CDR3 coding DNA: TGTGCCAGCAGCTCACCCCAGGGGGCCACTGAAGCTTTCTTT.

This clonotype was seen a single time. V usage is TRBV6-1 and J usage is TRBJ1-2; 7 bases line up with TRBD1. The CDR3 is 13 residues long. V gave up 8 bases and J gave up 7 bases; unmatched junction bases: 10. CDR1 MNHNS and CDR2 SASEGT come from the germline V gene. The CDR3 region has the DNA TGTGCCAGCGGATCGACAGGGTCAGCTGGCTACACCTTC. This gives the protein CASGSTGSAGYTF.

This clonotype was found once. The chain has TRBV7-8 and TRBJ1-5, with D possibly being TRBD1 (5 bases). Germline V gives CDR1 SGHVS, CDR2 FQNEAQ. V gave up 8 bases and J gave up 7 bases, with 21 bases separating them. The CDR3 is 15 amino acids. CDR3 nucleotides: TGTGCCAGCCGCGGAGGGATCAACCGGGGGCAGCCCCAGCATTTT. Translated, it gives CASRGGINRGQPQHF.

The V gene is TRBV5-5, the J gene TRBJ2-1; perhaps TRBD2 as D (7 bases). With 4 bases removed from V and 5 bases from J, the gap between germline ends came to 10 bases. There are 13 residues in the CDR3. The germline V gene encodes CDR1 SGHKS and CDR2 YYEKEE (reference sequence). CDR3 bases: TGTGCCAGCAGCAGGGGGGGTGACAATGAGCAGTTCTTC. It is translated as CASSRGGDNEQFF.

A few counts support this clonotype. The DNA for the CDR3 is TGTGCCAGCACTTTTGGGGGGGGGCAGGAGCAGTACTTC. Translation gives CASTFGGGQEQYF. The V call is TRBV28, the J call TRBJ2-7; a possible D gene is TRBD2 (7 bases). From germline, CDR1 is MDHEN and CDR2 SYDVKM. This CDR3 is built from 13 residues. The germline V and J ends were trimmed by 7 bases and 7 bases, with 17 bases remaining between them. The full variable domain, completed using reference TRBV28 and TRBJ2-7, is DVKVTQSSRYLVKRTGEKVFLECVQDMDHENMFWYRQDPGLGLRLIYFSYDVKMKEKGDIPEGYSVSREKKERFSLILESASTNQTSMYLCASTFGGGQEQYFGPGTRLTVT.

This clonotype was seen repeatedly, ten times or more. This chain links TRBV12-3 or TRBV12-4 with TRBJ2-7, with D unresolved. Trimming left V 3 bases short and J 3 bases short, with 12 bases between. This CDR3 has 14 amino acids. The CDR3 is CASSFRQSDYEQYF. The CDR3 coding sequence is TGTGCCAGCAGTTTTCGGCAATCCGACTACGAGCAGTACTTC.

V usage is TRBV27 and J usage is TRBJ2-5; D perhaps matches TRBD1 (5 bases). The CDR3 contains 15 residues. V dropped 8 bases and J dropped 0 bases, with 16 bases sitting between them. Germline CDR1 and CDR2: MNHEY and SMNVEV (reference sequence). CDR3 DNA sequence: TGTGCCAGCCGACCAGGGTGGGCCTACCAAGAGACCCAGTACTTC. It translates to CASRPGWAYQETQYF.

This clonotype turned up a few times. The genes are TRBV24-1 and TRBJ2-1; possibly TRBD1 for D (5 bases). V lost 4 bases, J lost 7 bases, and 13 bases lay in between. There are 14 residues in the CDR3. Germline CDR1 and CDR2: KGHDR and SFDVKD. This CDR3 is CATSESGAGNEQFF. Here the CDR3 DNA reads TGTGCCACCAGTGAGTCTGGGGCCGGGAATGAGCAGTTCTTC.

This clonotype was observed a handful of times. The chain joins TRBV27 to TRBJ2-7, with D possibly matching TRBD2 (6 bases). With 3 bases removed from V and 6 bases from J, the gap between germline ends came to 12 bases. CDR1 and CDR2 (germline): MNHEY, SMNVEV (reference sequence). This CDR3 has 13 residues. The CDR3: CASSFGFGGEQYF. The CDR3, as DNA: TGTGCCAGCAGTTTCGGTTTCGGGGGCGAGCAGTACTTC.

This clonotype was found a few times. The gene calls are TRBV4-1 and TRBJ2-7, with D possibly being TRBD1 or TRBD2 (5 bases each). The germline CDR1 and CDR2 sequences are MGHRA and YSYEKL. The V end lost 1 base, the J end lost 1 base, and 11 bases lay between the germline ends. This CDR3 comprises 15 residues. The CDR3 coding sequence is TGCGCCAGCAGCCAAGTCGGGACCGAGTCCTACGAGCAGTACTTC. Its protein is CASSQVGTESYEQYF.

There are many counts of this clonotype. The J gene is TRBJ2-5, the V gene TRBV7-2, with D tentatively TRBD2 (5 bases). This CDR3 comprises 13 residues. Germline V CDR1 and CDR2: SGHTA, FQGNSA. Trimming stripped 6 bases from V and 1 base from J, with 9 bases between. As DNA, the CDR3 is TGTGCCAGCAGTCGAGGGAGCCAAGAGACCCAGTACTTC. Its protein product is CASSRGSQETQYF.

This chain joins TRBV7-4 and TRBJ2-5, with a weak D call TRBD1 (6 bases). CDR1 and CDR2 (germline): SGHVT, SQSDAQ. CDR3 size: 15 residues. V lost 0 bases to trimming and J lost 7 bases, with 15 bases between them. CDR3 in DNA: TGTGCCAGCAGCTTAGCCGGGACATCGGGCGGGACCCAGTACTTC. It yields the protein CASSLAGTSGGTQYF.

CDR3: CASSQTSGTDFSSGNTIYF. The CDR3 bases are TGCGCCAGCAGCCAAACTTCCGGGACAGACTTTTCCTCTGGAAACACCATATATTTT. The V gene is TRBV4-1, the J gene TRBJ1-3; the match to TRBD1 covers 7 bases. Germline-derived CDR1 and CDR2 are MGHRA and YSYEKL. The CDR3 covers 19 residues. The V gene end was trimmed by 2 bases and the J gene end by 0 bases; junction bases not matched to a gene: 13.

About this clonotype itself: The junction departs from germline at one end; a sequencing error may be responsible. The V call is TRBV7-7, the J call TRBJ2-7; D perhaps matches TRBD2 (5 bases). CDR1 and CDR2 from the germline V gene are SSHAT and FNYEAQ (reference sequence). The CDR3 has 14 residues. This CDR3 reads CASSLGPGTYEQYF. In DNA, the CDR3 is TGTGCTAGCAGCTTAGGGCCGGGAACCTACGAGCAGTACTTC.

The sample holds a few counts of this clonotype. J is TRBJ2-7 and V is TRBV19, with D unresolved. The CDR3 has 15 residues. With 3 bases removed from V and 4 bases from J, the gap between germline ends came to 16 bases. The germline V gene has CDR1 LNHDA and CDR2 SQIVND (reference sequence). In nucleotides, the CDR3 is TGTGCCAGTAGTATCACCCTAGACACAAGTTACGAGCAGTACTTC. Its translation: CASSITLDTSYEQYF.

This clonotype was counted a few times. This sequence joins TRBV28 and TRBJ1-2; 7 bases match TRBD1. Germline loops: CDR1 MDHEN, CDR2 SYDVKM. With V trimmed by 2 bases and J by 7 bases, 4 bases remained unmatched. This CDR3 has 13 amino acids. DNA of the CDR3: TGTGCCAGCAGTTTAATGGCAGGGGGTGGCTACACCTTC. This sequence encodes CASSLMAGGGYTF.

This clonotype was observed a handful of times. V is TRBV10-3 and J is TRBJ2-7; 8 bases line up with TRBD2. The CDR3 is 15 amino acids. Germline V CDR1 and CDR2: ENHRY, SYGVKD. J gave up 0 bases and V 6 bases, and 7 bases lay outside the gene matches. The CDR3, as DNA: TGTGCCATCAGCCGTAGCGGGGCTAGCTCCTACGAGCAGTACTTC. Translation gives CAISRSGASSYEQYF.